One and the same sample provided the 6 T cell receptor beta chains below, sequenced in a study of regulatory T cells in long-lasting Graves disease. Time point denoted: newly diagnosed GD, antithyroid drugs for less than 3 months. Isolated PBMC RNA provided the starting material for the TCR library. Investigators prepared the TCR beta libraries by applying iRepertoire HTBI primers and Arm-PCR of CDR3 regions. TCRdb used MiXCR to reprocess the multiplex PCR reads, holding one entry per CDR3 protein. The data contain about 430,000 distinct CDR3 sequences, about 15% of them singletons. This sample was shared with a second study, whose subject was T cells in Graves' hyperthyroidism and ophthalmopathy.

The sequencing here drew on peripheral blood mononuclear cells (PBMCs), taken at new diagnosis, from a patient treated with antithyroid drugs. Every receptor here comes from a woman aged 40 to 49 with Graves disease.

This clonotype has only a few counts. The junction and the germline gene differ at one end; a read error may be behind it. The chain couples TRBV11-3 to TRBJ2-3; D gene unclear. The germline CDR1 and CDR2 sequences are SGHNT and YENEEA. There are 13 residues in the CDR3. The CDR3 DNA sequence: TGTGCGAGCAAGCAGGCTAGCACAGATACGCAGTATTTT. Its protein product is CASKQASTDTQYF.

This clonotype was counted at least ten times. The gene calls are TRBV28 and TRBJ2-7, with D unresolved. The ends were cut back, 3 bases at V and 0 bases at J, with 6 bases in the middle. CDR1 MDHEN and CDR2 SYDVKM come from the germline V gene. This CDR3 region has 13 residues. The CDR3 bases are TGTGCCAGCAGTTTCCTGAGCTCCTACGAGCAGTACTTC. Translation gives CASSFLSSYEQYF.

There are many counts of this clonotype. This sequence joins TRBV12-3 or TRBV12-4 and TRBJ2-5; 14 bases fit TRBD2. The CDR3 runs 20 residues. Losses at the gene ends were 6 bases for V and 1 base for J; bases not matched to a gene: 16. CDR3: CASSRVGLAGVNGAQETQYF. The CDR3 DNA follows: TGTGCCAGCAGCCGGGTGGGACTAGCGGGAGTTAATGGCGCCCAAGAGACCCAGTACTTC.

This clonotype has ten or more counts. J is TRBJ1-2 and V is TRBV19; no clear D gene. The CDR3 contains 15 residues. The V gene lost 2 bases and the J gene lost 2 bases, with 12 bases spanning the gap. Germline V gene lookup returns CDR1 LNHDA and CDR2 SQIVND (reference sequence). The CDR3 reads CASSIRGRRNYGYTF. The CDR3 DNA reads TGTGCCAGTAGTATAAGAGGGAGGCGCAACTATGGCTACACCTTC. Looking up the rest from reference TRBV19 and TRBJ1-2 gives the full variable domain: DGGITQSPKYLFRKEGQNVTLSCEQNLNHDAMYWYRQDPGQGLRLIYYSQIVNDFQKGDIAEGYSVSREKKESFPLTVTSAQKNPTAFYLCASSIRGRRNYGYTFGSGTRLTVV.

Note on this clonotype: Its ends do not fully match the called genes, so a read error is possible. The chain links TRBV7-9 to TRBJ2-1; no clear D gene. The germline V gene encodes CDR1 SEHNR and CDR2 FQNEAQ (reference sequence). The CDR3 covers 12 residues. In DNA form, the CDR3 reads TGTGCCAGCAGCCCGCATTACAGTGAGCAGTTCTTC. It yields the protein CASSPHYSEQFF.

This clonotype has ten or more counts. V and J are TRBV18 and TRBJ2-7; D not certain. The germline V and J ends were trimmed by 3 bases and 5 bases, with 11 bases remaining between them. Germline V gene lookup returns CDR1 KGHSH and CDR2 LQKENI. The CDR3 is made up of 13 amino acids. The CDR3 loop reads CASSPPRRNEQYF. The CDR3 coding sequence is TGTGCCAGCTCACCGCCCCGGCGGAACGAGCAGTACTTC.